This T cell receptor beta chain stems from a study of T cells in localized non-small cell lung cancer. Study-wide points: Longer overall survival accompanied higher blood T cell density. It was uninvolved adjacent lung that showed the highest T cell clonality, exceeding tumor. Since sequencing was restricted to only one region of the tumor, intratumor heterogeneity remains a possibility.

For this clone: What it binds is unknown.

CDR1 SGHNT and CDR2 YENEEA come from the germline V gene. V lost 5 bases and J 0 bases, leaving 13 bases between the germline ends. This CDR3 is built from 16 residues. Only in-frame clones appear in the TCRdb table, and some are missing; sequencing was by immunoSEQ multiplex PCR. The repertoire includes 7,500 to 10,000 clones, around 42% of them detected once, and around 3.5% sits in the top ten. This clonotype was sampled from a woman aged 35 to 75 with stage I lung adenocarcinoma. The sequenced sample was lymph node tissue, obtained before any cancer treatment. This chain connects TRBV11-3 to TRBJ2-2; D assignment may be TRBD1 or TRBD2 (5 bases each). The CDR3 loop is CASSNRDRSNTGELFF. As DNA, the CDR3 is TGTGCCAGCAGCAACCGGGACCGATCGAACACCGGGGAGCTGTTTTTT. The full variable domain, in which reference TRBV11-3 and TRBJ2-2 provide the parts outside the CDR3, is EAGVVQSPRYKIIEKKQPVAFWCNPISGHNTLYWYLQNLGQGPELLIRYENEEAVDDSQLPKDRFSAERLKGVDSTLKIQPAELGDSAVYLCASSNRDRSNTGELFFGEGSRLTVL.